This entry is about one T cell receptor beta chain. The sample is drawn from a study of OX40 agonist ivuxolimab in advanced cancers. Sequencing used immunoSEQ multiplex PCR; TCRdb keeps in-frame clones, though not all of them. Counted here are some 82,000 clones, around nine tenths occurring once; the ten biggest clones make up approximately 0.8%. The CDR3 is made up of 15 amino acids. V lost 3 bases and J lost 0, with 10 bases in between. The germline gives CDR1 LNHDA, CDR2 SQIVND (reference sequence). This sample comprised CD4+ or CD8+ T cells sorted from blood, obtained in a trial of the OX40 agonist ivuxolimab. The gene calls are TRBV19 and TRBJ2-3; a possible D gene is TRBD2 (5 bases). The sequence derives from an adult with an advanced solid tumor such as melanoma, head and neck, liver or kidney cancer. CDR3 region: CASSIAGSSTDTQYF. The CDR3 region has the DNA TGTGCCAGTAGTATCGCGGGCTCTAGCACAGATACGCAGTATTTT.